This T cell receptor (beta chain) was observed in a study of T cell responses to AZD1222 COVID-19 vaccine. Only in-frame clones appear in the TCRdb table, and some are missing; sequencing was by immunoSEQ multiplex PCR. The data show tens of thousands of clones, around nine tenths seen once. Trimming shortened V by 2 bases and J by 1 base, and 9 bases separated the two germline ends. This CDR3 region has 14 residues. Germline lookup yields CDR1 SGHKS and CDR2 YYEKEE (reference sequence). The starting material was peripheral blood, obtained 28 days after the second AZD1222 dose. The TCR was taken from an adult who received the AZD1222 COVID-19 vaccine. J is TRBJ1-2 and V is TRBV5-5; D unresolved. The CDR3 reads CASSFGRLNYGYTF. CDR3 in DNA: TGTGCCAGCAGCTTCGGCAGGCTTAACTATGGCTACACCTTC.